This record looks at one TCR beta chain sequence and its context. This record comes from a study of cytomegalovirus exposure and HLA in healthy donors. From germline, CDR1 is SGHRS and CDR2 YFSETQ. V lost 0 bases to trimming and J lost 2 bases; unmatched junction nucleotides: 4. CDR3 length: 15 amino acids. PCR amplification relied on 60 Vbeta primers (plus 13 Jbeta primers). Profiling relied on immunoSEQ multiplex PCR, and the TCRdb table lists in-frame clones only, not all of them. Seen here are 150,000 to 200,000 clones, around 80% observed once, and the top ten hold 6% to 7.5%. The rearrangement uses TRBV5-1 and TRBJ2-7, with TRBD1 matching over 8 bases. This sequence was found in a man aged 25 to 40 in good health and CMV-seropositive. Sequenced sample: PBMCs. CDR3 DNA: TGCGCCAGCAGCTTGGCGGGGGACAGGACCTACGAGCAGTACTTC. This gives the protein CASSLAGDRTYEQYF.